The present entry profiles one TCR beta chain with its context. The sample comes from a study of blood T cell repertoires in COVID-19. Background on the study: T cells, B-cell-depleted T cells, or PBMCs supplied cDNA or gDNA.

In germline, CDR1 is SNHLY, CDR2 FYNNEI. The CDR3 extends over 14 amino acids. Germline trimming cut 7 bases from V and 9 bases from J; bases unmatched to any gene: 12. Sequencing used immunoSEQ multiplex PCR; TCRdb keeps in-frame clones, though not all of them. The repertoire includes more than 70,000 clones, roughly 83% of them detected once, and 24% sits in the top ten. Sequenced: peripheral blood. This chain connects TRBV2 to TRBJ2-1; 7 bases are a match to TRBD1. The receptor's source is a human donor in a cohort sampled during active COVID-19. The CDR3 bases are TGTGCCAGCACTAGGACAGGCGTGCCTCGTGAGCAGTTCTTC. This sequence encodes CASTRTGVPREQFF.